One TCR beta chain is described in this entry. This entry is derived from a study of cytotoxic CD8 clonotypes in ibrutinib-treated CLL. Sequenced by immunoSEQ multiplex PCR; TCRdb stores in-frame clones only, minus some. The data show about 50,000 clones, around four fifths seen once. The CDR3 contains 15 residues. Trimming removed 5 bases from V and 4 bases from J, with 17 bases in between. CDR1 and CDR2 (germline): MDHEN, SYDVKM. The sequence derives from a human donor with chronic lymphocytic leukemia. The gene calls are TRBV28 and TRBJ1-2, with D maybe TRBD1 (5 bases). The specimen comprised PBMCs, sampled after 24 months of ibrutinib treatment. The CDR3 sequence: CASSLLGGFFYGYTF. Here the CDR3 DNA reads TGTGCCAGCAGTCTCCTCGGGGGTTTTTTCTATGGCTACACCTTC.